This T cell receptor (beta chain) was identified in a study of cytomegalovirus exposure and HLA in healthy donors. Study-level background: A previous analysis identified approximately 120 million unique TCR beta sequences derived from 180 million or so T cells. Study results and limitations: Judged likely to be a sequencing artifact was a cluster of highly shared sequence variants.

This clone was counted a few times. The antigen is unknown. PCR employed 60 Vbeta and 13 Jbeta primers. Clones were sequenced by immunoSEQ multiplex PCR, and TCRdb holds only the in-frame ones, with some missing. The repertoire holds fewer than 150,000 clones, approximately 60% seen once, with approximately 1.6% in the top ten. The specimen was PBMCs. The source of this sequence is a human donor in good health.

The CDR3 protein is CASSQDNLAGGSYEQYF. The CDR3 DNA follows: TGCGCCAGCAGCCAAGACAACCTAGCGGGAGGCTCCTACGAGCAGTACTTC. J is TRBJ2-7 and V is TRBV4-3, with TRBD2 identical over 11 bases. Per the germline V gene, CDR1 is LGHNA and CDR2 is YSLEER. V lost 0 bases to trimming and J lost 0 bases; unmatched junction nucleotides: 4. CDR3 length: 17 amino acids.